Below are 27 T cell receptor beta chains sequenced from a single sample in a study of cytomegalovirus exposure and HLA in healthy donors. The PCR contained 60 Vbeta and 13 Jbeta primers. TCRdb's copy holds only in-frame clones and misses some; the assay was immunoSEQ multiplex PCR. The listing contains about 130,000 clones. The sequenced material came from PBMCs. The origin of the receptors is a man aged 18-30 years in good health and CMV-seronegative.

The rearrangement links TRBV27 to TRBJ1-4, with 9 bases aligning to TRBD1. This CDR3 region has 18 residues. J was trimmed by 7 bases and V by 5 bases; bases with no gene match: 17. CDR1 MNHEY and CDR2 SMNVEV come from the germline V gene (reference sequence). CDR3 loop: CASSQSRDRVLGSEKLFF. The CDR3 nucleotides read TGTGCCAGCAGTCAAAGCCGGGACAGGGTCTTAGGTAGTGAAAAACTGTTTTTT.

The chain carries TRBV7-9 and TRBJ2-2, with D possibly being TRBD2 (6 bases). CDR1 is SEHNR, CDR2 FQNEAQ, per germline (reference sequence). V shed 1 base and J shed 3 bases, with 6 bases lying between them. CDR3 length: 14 amino acids. The CDR3 nucleotides are TGTGCCAGCAGCTTAGGCGGGGACACCGGGGAGCTGTTTTTT. Translating it yields CASSLGGDTGELFF.

This chain uses TRBV28 with TRBJ1-1; the match to TRBD1 covers 8 bases. J was trimmed by 5 bases and V by 1 base; bases with no gene match: 6. The CDR3 is 15 amino acids. Germline V gene lookup returns CDR1 MDHEN and CDR2 SYDVKM. The CDR3 bases are TGTGCCAGCAGTTTATCAGGGGGCCTCGGGACTGAAGCTTTCTTT. Translating it yields CASSLSGGLGTEAFF.

This sequence joins TRBV4-1 and TRBJ1-5; no reliable D call. Trimming took 0 bases from V and 7 from J, leaving 7 bases between them. The CDR3 totals 13 residues. In germline, CDR1 is MGHRA, CDR2 YSYEKL. CDR3 sequence reads: CASSQEGVQPQHF. The CDR3 DNA reads TGCGCCAGCAGCCAAGAGGGCGTGCAGCCCCAGCATTTT.

The chain joins TRBV28 to TRBJ1-3, with a possible D match to TRBD1 (5 bases). Trimming took off 6 bases at V and 3 bases at J, with 9 bases between the two ends. The CDR3 has 13 residues. Germline V CDR1 and CDR2: MDHEN, SYDVKM. The CDR3 DNA reads TGTGCCAGCAGCCACGGGGGTGGAAACACCATATATTTT. It is translated as CASSHGGGNTIYF.

The V call is TRBV5-6, the J call TRBJ2-3; no reliable D call. The germline V gene encodes CDR1 SGHDT and CDR2 YYEEEE. V gave up 0 bases and J gave up 2 bases, with 7 bases separating them. The CDR3 spans 14 residues. CDR3 DNA: TGTGCCAGCAGCTTGGTTACAGTCACAGATACGCAGTATTTT. Amino acid sequence: CASSLVTVTDTQYF.

The chain employs TRBV5-1 and TRBJ1-1, with TRBD1 as a possible D gene (6 bases). CDR1 is SGHRS, CDR2 YFSETQ, per germline. The CDR3 covers 14 residues. Trimming shortened V by 4 bases and J by 5 bases, and 15 bases separated the two germline ends. CDR3 DNA sequence: TGCGCCAGCAGCGTGGACAGTCCGAGAACTGAAGCTTTCTTT. Its protein is CASSVDSPRTEAFF.

The rearrangement links TRBV28 to TRBJ2-5; perhaps TRBD2 as D (6 bases). Looked up from germline, CDR1 is MDHEN and CDR2 is SYDVKM. V was shortened by 6 bases and J by 5 bases, with 16 bases between the two germline ends. The CDR3 is 14 amino acids. The CDR3 nucleotides are TGTGCCAGCAGCCCTCAGAGGGAGGTTGAGACCCAGTACTTC. Protein sequence: CASSPQREVETQYF. The full variable domain, in which reference TRBV28 and TRBJ2-5 provide the parts outside the CDR3, is DVKVTQSSRYLVKRTGEKVFLECVQDMDHENMFWYRQDPGLGLRLIYFSYDVKMKEKGDIPEGYSVSREKKERFSLILESASTNQTSMYLCASSPQREVETQYFGPGTRLLVL.

The rearrangement joins TRBV7-3 to TRBJ1-6; D is possibly TRBD1 (6 bases). CDR1 is SGHTA, CDR2 FQGTGA, per germline. V shed 5 bases and J shed 7 bases, with 6 bases lying between them. There are 12 residues in the CDR3. CDR3 nucleotide sequence: TGTGCCAGCAGCACAGGGAATTCACCCCTCCACTTT. The encoded protein is CASSTGNSPLHF.

The rearrangement joins TRBV5-6 to TRBJ2-1; 16 bases match TRBD2. Trimming took 1 base from V and 13 from J; bases not matched to a gene: 8. The CDR3 loop spans 16 amino acids. CDR1 and CDR2 (germline): SGHDT, YYEEEE. The chain's CDR3 is CASSLKGLAGGAGQFF. The DNA for the CDR3 is TGTGCCAGCAGCTTGAAGGGACTAGCGGGAGGGGCGGGCCAGTTCTTC.

The CDR3 reads CATSRGELGDEQYF. The CDR3 nucleotides read TGTGCCACCAGCAGGGGCGAGCTCGGGGACGAGCAGTACTTC. The rearrangement uses TRBV15 and TRBJ2-7; possible D gene TRBD2, 5 bases. CDR1 is LNHNV, CDR2 YYDKDF, per germline (reference sequence). V lost 3 bases, J lost 5 bases, and 14 bases lay in between. The length of the CDR3 is 14 residues.

In regard to this clone: The junction does not match germline at one end; this may be a read error. The identical CDR3 is also encoded by other nucleotide sequences in the sample. The V and J genes are TRBV9 and TRBJ1-6; possible D gene TRBD1, 5 bases. This CDR3 region has 16 residues. The V gene's germline CDR1 is SGDLS and CDR2 YYNGEE. The CDR3 region is CASSVVIAQANSPLHF. The CDR3 DNA reads as TGTGCCAGCAGCGTAGTAATTGCACAGGCTAATTCGCCCCTCCACTTT.

V is TRBV7-9 and J is TRBJ2-7; 7 nucleotides agree with TRBD1. V was clipped by 2 bases and J by 5 bases; unmatched bases: 9. Germline CDR1 is SEHNR and CDR2 is FQNEAQ (reference sequence). The CDR3 loop spans 15 amino acids. For the CDR3, the DNA is TGTGCCAGCAGCTTACCCGGGACAGCTGCCCACGAGCAGTACTTC. Residues: CASSLPGTAAHEQYF.

The chain couples TRBV4-2 to TRBJ2-7; 12 bases are a match to TRBD2. V shed 3 bases and J 7 bases; nucleotides not matched to a gene: 10. The length of the CDR3 is 16 residues. Germline assignment: CDR1 LGHNA and CDR2 YNFKEQ. CDR3 sequence: CASSHGLAGPRWEQYF. The CDR3 bases are TGTGCCAGCAGCCATGGACTAGCGGGACCACGATGGGAGCAGTACTTC.

This chain connects TRBV6-5 to TRBJ2-1; 7 bases match TRBD2. CDR1 and CDR2 from the germline V gene are MNHEY and SVGAGI. The V segment lost 8 bases and the J segment 5 bases; nucleotides outside the gene matches: 9. The CDR3 has 14 amino acids. CDR3 in amino acids: CASQSWEGNNEQFF. In DNA form, the CDR3 reads TGTGCCAGCCAATCTTGGGAGGGGAACAATGAGCAGTTCTTC.

A remark on this clone: A read error may produce the germline difference seen at one junction end. V gene TRBV2 combines with J gene TRBJ1-6; D uncertain. Germline V gene lookup returns CDR1 SNHLY and CDR2 FYNNEI. The CDR3 sequence is 17 residues long. For the CDR3, the DNA is TGTGCCGGCAGTGAAGCGGGCAGAAGCTCCTATAATTCACCCCTCCACTTT. This gives the protein CAGSEAGRSSYNSPLHF.

This chain uses TRBV18 with TRBJ1-4; 8 nucleotides agree with TRBD1. Trimming cost V 3 bases and J 10 bases; bases outside gene matches: 4. Germline CDR1 is KGHSH and CDR2 is LQKENI. The CDR3 contains 13 residues. CDR3 coding DNA: TGTGCCAGCTCACCTCAGGGGACAGGAAAACTGTTTTTT. Translating gives CASSPQGTGKLFF.

The CDR3 DNA sequence: TGTGCCAGCAGCCCATTCAACTATGGCTACACCTTC. The encoded protein is CASSPFNYGYTF. The chain couples TRBV7-2 to TRBJ1-2, with D unclear. The CDR3 consists of 12 residues. V was shortened by 5 bases and J by 2 bases, with 6 bases between the two germline ends. The germline gives CDR1 SGHTA, CDR2 FQGNSA. Using reference TRBV7-2 and TRBJ1-2 for the parts outside the CDR3, the full variable domain is GAGVSQSPSNKVTEKGKDVELRCDPISGHTALYWYRQSLGQGLEFLIYFQGNSAPDKSGLPSDRFSAERTGGSVSTLTIQRTQQEDSAVYLCASSPFNYGYTFGSGTRLTVV.

The chain combines TRBV2 with TRBJ1-4; D remains ambiguous. The V gene's germline CDR1 is SNHLY and CDR2 FYNNEI. This CDR3 region has 14 residues. The ends were cut back, 6 bases at V and 6 bases at J, with 14 bases in the middle. The CDR3 DNA follows: TGTGCCAGCAGGGCCTCTGATGGGCATGAAAAACTGTTTTTT. It encodes CASRASDGHEKLFF.

This chain links TRBV19 with TRBJ2-7, with 9 bases lining up with TRBD2. The J segment lost 2 bases and the V segment lost 3 bases, leaving 2 bases of the junction unmatched. CDR1 is LNHDA and CDR2 is SQIVND in the germline V gene (reference sequence). The CDR3 covers 14 residues. In nucleotides, the CDR3 is TGTGCCAGTAGTATGGCTAGCGGGACCTACGAGCAGTACTTC. It specifies CASSMASGTYEQYF.

This chain links TRBV4-1 with TRBJ2-7, with 11 bases matching TRBD1. Unmatched junction bases numbered 4, after V lost 4 bases and J lost 5 bases. The CDR3 has 14 residues. Germline CDR1 and CDR2: MGHRA and YSYEKL. The DNA for the CDR3 is TGCGCCAGCAGCCTCCGGGACAGGGGGAACGAGCAGTACTTC. Protein: CASSLRDRGNEQYF.

V is TRBV28 and J is TRBJ2-7; 9 positions agree with TRBD1. The germline V gene has CDR1 MDHEN and CDR2 SYDVKM. CDR3 size: 15 residues. V lost 5 bases, J lost 3 bases, and 8 bases stayed unmatched. This chain's CDR3 is CASSKPGQGLYEQYF. The DNA of the CDR3 is TGTGCCAGCAGTAAACCGGGACAGGGCCTCTACGAGCAGTACTTC. Supplemented by reference TRBV28 and TRBJ2-7, the full variable domain reads DVKVTQSSRYLVKRTGEKVFLECVQDMDHENMFWYRQDPGLGLRLIYFSYDVKMKEKGDIPEGYSVSREKKERFSLILESASTNQTSMYLCASSKPGQGLYEQYFGPGTRLTVT.

The chain joins TRBV7-3 to TRBJ1-1; D is uncertain. Per the germline V gene, CDR1 is SGHTA and CDR2 is FQGTGA. CDR3 length: 15 amino acids. V gave up 1 base and J gave up 7 bases, with 16 bases separating them. This CDR3 reads CASSLISGQNSEAFF. Here the CDR3 DNA reads TGTGCCAGCAGCTTAATCAGTGGGCAGAATAGTGAAGCTTTCTTT.

The chain carries TRBV12-5 and TRBJ1-1, with D unresolved. The CDR3 is 11 amino acids. Germline V gene lookup returns CDR1 LGHNT and CDR2 FRNRAP. Deletions cut 2 bases from V and 7 bases from J, with 5 bases between. For the CDR3, the DNA is TGTGCTAGTGGTTTGAATCGTGAAGCTTTCTTT. Translating it yields CASGLNREAFF.

About this clone: At one of its ends the junction is not consistent with the germline gene, which may arise from a read error. This rearrangement joins TRBV10-3 to TRBJ1-5; 11 nucleotides agree with TRBD1. Germline values: CDR1 ENHRY, CDR2 SYGVKD. The CDR3 extends over 16 amino acids. CDR3 region: CAVSATPGQGDQPQHF. The CDR3 coding sequence is TGTGCCGTCAGTGCCACGCCGGGACAGGGGGATCAGCCCCAGCATTTT.

The chain recombines TRBV7-3 with TRBJ2-3; D gene unclear. The CDR3 covers 17 residues. V lost 1 base to trimming and J lost 0 bases, with 14 bases between them. The germline CDR1 and CDR2 sequences are SGHTA and FQGTGA. The DNA of the CDR3 is TGTGCCAGCAGCTTAAGCCTCGGAGAATCTAGCACAGATACGCAGTATTTT. This translates into CASSLSLGESSTDTQYF.

DNA of the CDR3: TGTGCCAGCAGCTTCAACAGGGACACTGAAGCTTTCTTT. This sequence encodes CASSFNRDTEAFF. This chain uses TRBV11-2 with TRBJ1-1; D might be TRBD1 (6 bases). The germline gives CDR1 SGHAT, CDR2 FQNNGV. V was pared by 3 bases and J by 3 bases, with 8 bases between. The CDR3 runs to 13 residues. The complete variable domain, with remaining parts taken from reference TRBV11-2 and TRBJ1-1, reads EAGVAQSPRYKIIEKRQSVAFWCNPISGHATLYWYQQILGQGPKLLIQFQNNGVVDDSQLPKDRFSAERLKGVDSTLKIQPAKLEDSAVYLCASSFNRDTEAFFGQGTRLTVV.